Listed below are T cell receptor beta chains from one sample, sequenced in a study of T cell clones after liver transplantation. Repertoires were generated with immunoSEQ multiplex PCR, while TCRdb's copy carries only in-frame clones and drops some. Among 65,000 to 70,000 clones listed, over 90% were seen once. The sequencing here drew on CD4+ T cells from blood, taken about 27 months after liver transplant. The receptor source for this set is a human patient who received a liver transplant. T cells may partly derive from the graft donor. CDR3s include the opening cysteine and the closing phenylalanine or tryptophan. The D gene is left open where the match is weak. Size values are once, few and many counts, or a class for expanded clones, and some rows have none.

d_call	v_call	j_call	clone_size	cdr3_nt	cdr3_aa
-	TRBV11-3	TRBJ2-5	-	TGTGCCAGCAGCTTAGGGGTGGGCCAAGAGACCCAGTACTTC	CASSLGVGQETQYF
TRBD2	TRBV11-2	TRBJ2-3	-	TGTGCCAGCAGCTTAGGTTTGGGACTAGCGGGAGGAATCACAGATACGCAGTATTTT	CASSLGLGLAGGITDTQYF
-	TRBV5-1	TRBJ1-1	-	TGCGCCAGCAGCTTGGGTAGGTCGGACACTGAAGCTTTCTTT	CASSLGRSDTEAFF
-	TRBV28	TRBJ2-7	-	TGTGCCAGCAGGGCGACAGTCCAATCCTACGAGCAGTACTTC	CASRATVQSYEQYF
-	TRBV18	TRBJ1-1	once	TGTGCCAGCTCACAGGGACGGAACACTGAAGCTTTCTTT	CASSQGRNTEAFF
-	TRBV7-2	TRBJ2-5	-	TGTGCCAGCAGCTTTTCCGGGACCATTCAAGAGACCCAGTACTTC	CASSFSGTIQETQYF
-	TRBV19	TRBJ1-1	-	TGTGCCAGTTCTGACATGATGAACACTGAAGCTTTCTTT	CASSDMMNTEAFF
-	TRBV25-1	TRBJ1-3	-	TGTGCCAGCAGTTCGCGGTTCTCTGGAAACACCATATATTTT	CASSSRFSGNTIYF
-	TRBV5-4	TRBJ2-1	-	TGTGCCAGCAGCTTGCAGCAGGGAACCAAAGAAGCGCAGTTCTTC	CASSLQQGTKEAQFF
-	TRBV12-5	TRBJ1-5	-	TGTGCTAGTGGCACCGGGACTAGCAATCAGCCCCAGCATTTT	CASGTGTSNQPQHF
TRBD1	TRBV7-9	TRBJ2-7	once	TGTGCCAGCACCCGGGACAGGGGCTACGAGCAGTACTTC	CASTRDRGYEQYF
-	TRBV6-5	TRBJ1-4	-	TGTGCCAGCAAACCGGTCCACAATGAAAAACTGTTTTTT	CASKPVHNEKLFF
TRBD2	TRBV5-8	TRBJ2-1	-	TGTGCCAGCAGCTTTGGCGCTAGCGGTTACAATGAGCAGTTCTTC	CASSFGASGYNEQFF
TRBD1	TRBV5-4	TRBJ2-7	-	TGTGCCAGCAGCCGTCGGGACAGGGGCTACGAGCAGTACTTC	CASSRRDRGYEQYF
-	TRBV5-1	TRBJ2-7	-	TGCGCCAGCAGCTTGGACACCTACGAGCAGTACTTC	CASSLDTYEQYF
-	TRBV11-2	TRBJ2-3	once	TGTGCCAGCAGCTTATCGGACTACGCCCCAGATACGCAGTATTTT	CASSLSDYAPDTQYF
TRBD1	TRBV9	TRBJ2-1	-	TGTGCCAGCAGCGTAGCGACAGGGATTTACAATGAGCAGTTCTTC	CASSVATGIYNEQFF
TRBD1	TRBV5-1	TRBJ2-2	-	TGCGCCAGCAGCTTCAAGGACAGGGGGTACCCCGGGGAGCTGTTTTTT	CASSFKDRGYPGELFF
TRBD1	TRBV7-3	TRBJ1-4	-	TGTGCCAGCAGCATGGGACAGCCTGGCGAAAAACTGTTTTTT	CASSMGQPGEKLFF
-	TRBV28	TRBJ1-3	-	TGTGCCAGCAGTTTATCGGGGGCCCCGGGCGGAAACACCATATATTTT	CASSLSGAPGGNTIYF
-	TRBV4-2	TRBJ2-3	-	TGTGCCAGCAGCCAAGTCGATTTACTAGCTATGAGCACAGATACGCAGTATTTT	CASSQVDLLAMSTDTQYF
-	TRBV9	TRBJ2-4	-	TGTGCCAGCAGCGTTGGTGGGGCCAAAAACATTCAGTACTTC	CASSVGGAKNIQYF
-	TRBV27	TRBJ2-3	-	TGTGCCAGCAGTTTGCCGGCGAGCGGCACAGATACGCAGTATTTT	CASSLPASGTDTQYF
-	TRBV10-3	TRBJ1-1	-	TGTGCCATCAGTGGGGGGGCGGTGAACACTGAAGCTTTCTTT	CAISGGAVNTEAFF
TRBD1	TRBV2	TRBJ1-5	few	TGTGCCAGCACCGACAGGGGAGGCAATCAGCCCCAGCATTTT	CASTDRGGNQPQHF
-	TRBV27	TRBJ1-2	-	TGTGCCAGCAGTTTAGCAGGCGTAAGAGAGGGCTACACCTTC	CASSLAGVREGYTF
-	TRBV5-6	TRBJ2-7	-	TGTGCCAGCAGCTTGCGTGTGTTAGGCTACGAGCAGTACTTC	CASSLRVLGYEQYF
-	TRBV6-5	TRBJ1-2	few	TGTGCCAGCAGTTACTCGACGGCGGATACCTATGGCTACACCTTC	CASSYSTADTYGYTF
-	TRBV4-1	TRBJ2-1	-	TGCGCCAGTCGAACCCCAGGTGGGGGGCGGGCCAACAATGAGCAGTTCTTC	CASRTPGGGRANNEQFF
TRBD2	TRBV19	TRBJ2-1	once	TGTGCCAGTAGTGACCTAGCGGGCCAGGAGCAGTTCTTC	CASSDLAGQEQFF
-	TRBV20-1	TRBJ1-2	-	TGCAGTGCTAGTCTTGGTAATGGCTACACCTTC	CSASLGNGYTF
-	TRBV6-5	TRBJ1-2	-	TGTGCCAGCAGTTACCGGGGATCCAACTATGGCTACACCTTC	CASSYRGSNYGYTF
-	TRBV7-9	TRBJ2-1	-	TGTGCCAGCAGCTTAGACCACCTGACGAATGAGCAGTTCTTC	CASSLDHLTNEQFF
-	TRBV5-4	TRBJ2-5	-	TGTGCCAGCAGCTTGGAAAACAGGCGACCGACCCAAGAGACCCAGTACTTC	CASSLENRRPTQETQYF
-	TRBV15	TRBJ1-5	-	TGTGCCACCAGCAGAGAGGGGAATCAGCCCCAGCATTTT	CATSREGNQPQHF
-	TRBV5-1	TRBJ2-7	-	TGCGCCAGCAGCAATACCGGGACGAACGAGCAGTACTTC	CASSNTGTNEQYF
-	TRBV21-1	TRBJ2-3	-	TGTGCCAGCAGCAAAAGGTGGGGTAGGGATAGCACAGATACGCAGTATTTT	CASSKRWGRDSTDTQYF
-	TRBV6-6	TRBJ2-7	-	TGTGCCAGCAGTTACCCCAGGCTCAATTACTCCTACGAGCAGTACTTC	CASSYPRLNYSYEQYF
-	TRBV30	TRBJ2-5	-	TGTGCCTGGAGTCGGGGAATGCAAGAGACCCAGTACTTC	CAWSRGMQETQYF
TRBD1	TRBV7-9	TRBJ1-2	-	TGTGCCAGCAGGGGGACAGGACACTATGGCTACACCTTC	CASRGTGHYGYTF
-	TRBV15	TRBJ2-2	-	TGTGCCACCAGCATCCTCCGGGGGGAGCTGTTTTTT	CATSILRGELFF
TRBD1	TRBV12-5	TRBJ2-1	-	TGTGCTAGTGTCCCAAGGAGAGGACCACAGGGGACTGAGCAGTTCTTC	CASVPRRGPQGTEQFF
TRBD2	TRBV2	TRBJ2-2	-	TGTGCCAGCAGTGGGGGTATGGGACTAGCGGGAGGTACCGGGGAGCTGTTTTTT	CASSGGMGLAGGTGELFF
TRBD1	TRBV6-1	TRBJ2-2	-	TGTGCCAGCTGGGACAGGGGGCGCGGGGAGCTGTTTTTT	CASWDRGRGELFF
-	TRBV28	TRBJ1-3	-	TGTGCCAGCAGAGGCGACAGGTTTGCCCCTGGAAACACCATATATTTT	CASRGDRFAPGNTIYF
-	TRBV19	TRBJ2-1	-	TGTGCCAGTAGTTTCGTGGGAACCTACAATGAGCAGTTCTTC	CASSFVGTYNEQFF
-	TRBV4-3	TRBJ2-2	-	TGCGCCAGCAGCAATGCAGGGAGCACCGGGGAGCTGTTTTTT	CASSNAGSTGELFF
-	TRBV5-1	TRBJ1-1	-	TGCGCCAGCAGCTGGGAAGGTCAAACTGAAGCTTTCTTT	CASSWEGQTEAFF
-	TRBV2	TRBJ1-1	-	TGTGCCAGCAGTTACACTGAGAACACTGAAGCTTTCTTT	CASSYTENTEAFF
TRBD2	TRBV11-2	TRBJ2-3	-	TGTGCCAGCAGCTTCAGAACCTCGGGGCGGGAGCTTGTGAAGCAGTATTTT	CASSFRTSGRELVKQYF
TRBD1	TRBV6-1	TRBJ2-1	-	TGTGCCAGCAGTGAACAGGCCTCCGGGGACAGGGGTCCGTATGAGCAGTTCTTC	CASSEQASGDRGPYEQFF
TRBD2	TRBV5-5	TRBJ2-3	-	TGTGCCAGCAGCCGAAGCGGGATTAGCACAGATACGCAGTATTTT	CASSRSGISTDTQYF
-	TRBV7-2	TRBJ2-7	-	TGTGCCAGCAGCTTAGGAGCGGCGACCTACGAGCAGTACTTC	CASSLGAATYEQYF
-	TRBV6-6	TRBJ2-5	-	TGTGCCAGCAGTACCCCCGGAGGAAGAGAGACCCAGTACTTC	CASSTPGGRETQYF
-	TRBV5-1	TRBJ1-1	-	TGCGCCAGCAGCTTGGACGGGGGGCAGAACACTGAAGCTTTCTTT	CASSLDGGQNTEAFF
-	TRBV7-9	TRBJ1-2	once	TGTGCCAGCAGCTCCTGGACGGCGAACTATGGCTACACCTTC	CASSSWTANYGYTF
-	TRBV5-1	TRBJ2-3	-	TGCGCCAGCAGCCAGTTTGGGAACTCCTTCACAGATACGCAGTATTTT	CASSQFGNSFTDTQYF
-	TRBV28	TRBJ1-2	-	TGTGCCAGCAGTTTAAACGGGGCGGGACAAACTAACTATGGCTACACCTTC	CASSLNGAGQTNYGYTF
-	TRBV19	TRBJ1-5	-	TGTGCTACGGGGGGCCCTAGCAATCAGCCCCAGCATTTT	CATGGPSNQPQHF
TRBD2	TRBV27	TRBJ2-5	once	TGTGCCAGCAGTTTATCCCGGACTAGCGGGCCGCTTCAAGAGACCCAGTACTTC	CASSLSRTSGPLQETQYF